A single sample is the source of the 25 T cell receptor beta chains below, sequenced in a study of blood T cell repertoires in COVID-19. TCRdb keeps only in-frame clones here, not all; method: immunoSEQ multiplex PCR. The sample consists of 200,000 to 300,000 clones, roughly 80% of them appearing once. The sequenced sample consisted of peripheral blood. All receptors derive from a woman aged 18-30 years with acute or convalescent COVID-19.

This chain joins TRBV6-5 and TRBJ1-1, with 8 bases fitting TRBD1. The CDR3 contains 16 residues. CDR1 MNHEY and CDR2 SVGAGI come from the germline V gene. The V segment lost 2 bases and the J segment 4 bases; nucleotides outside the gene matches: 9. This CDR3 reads CASSYGRTGGGTEAFF. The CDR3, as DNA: TGTGCCAGCAGTTACGGCCGCACAGGGGGAGGCACTGAAGCTTTCTTT.

The CDR3 DNA follows: TGTGCCAGCTCCCGCGCGGCGGGAGGAGATGGCACAGATACGCAGTATTTT. Translation gives CASSRAAGGDGTDTQYF. V gene TRBV18 combines with J gene TRBJ2-3, with TRBD2 matching over 8 bases. From germline, CDR1 is KGHSH and CDR2 LQKENI. V lost 6 bases to trimming and J lost 1 base; unmatched junction nucleotides: 12. The CDR3 contains 17 residues.

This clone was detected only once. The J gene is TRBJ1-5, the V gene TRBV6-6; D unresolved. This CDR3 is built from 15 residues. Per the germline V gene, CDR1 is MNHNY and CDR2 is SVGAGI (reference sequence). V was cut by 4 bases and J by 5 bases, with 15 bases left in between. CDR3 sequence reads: CASSWGQGGHQPQHF. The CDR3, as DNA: TGTGCCAGCAGTTGGGGTCAAGGAGGGCATCAGCCCCAGCATTTT.

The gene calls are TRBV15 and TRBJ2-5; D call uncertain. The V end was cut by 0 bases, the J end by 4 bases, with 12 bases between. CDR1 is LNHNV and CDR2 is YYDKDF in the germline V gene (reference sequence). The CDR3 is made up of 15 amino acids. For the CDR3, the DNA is TGTGCCACCAGCAGAGATCCCGACTCCGGAGAGACCCAGTACTTC. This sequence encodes CATSRDPDSGETQYF.

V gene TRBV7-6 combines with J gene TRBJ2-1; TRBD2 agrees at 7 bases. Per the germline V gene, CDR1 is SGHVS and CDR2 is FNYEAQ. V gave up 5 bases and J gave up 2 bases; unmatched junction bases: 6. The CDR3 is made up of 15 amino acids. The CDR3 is CASSTPSGPYNEQFF. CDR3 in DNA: TGTGCCAGCAGCACTCCTAGCGGACCCTACAATGAGCAGTTCTTC.

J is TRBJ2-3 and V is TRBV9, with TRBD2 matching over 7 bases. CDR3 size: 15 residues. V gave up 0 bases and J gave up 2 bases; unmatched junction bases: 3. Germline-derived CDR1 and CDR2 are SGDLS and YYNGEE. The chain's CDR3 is CASSVAGGHTDTQYF. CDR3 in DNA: TGTGCCAGCAGCGTAGCGGGAGGCCACACAGATACGCAGTATTTT.

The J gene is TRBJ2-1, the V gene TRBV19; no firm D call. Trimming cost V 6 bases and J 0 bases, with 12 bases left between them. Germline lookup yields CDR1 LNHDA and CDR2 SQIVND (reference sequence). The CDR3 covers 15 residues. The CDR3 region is CASSLETNSYNEQFF. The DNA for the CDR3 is TGTGCCAGTAGCCTCGAAACTAACTCCTACAATGAGCAGTTCTTC.

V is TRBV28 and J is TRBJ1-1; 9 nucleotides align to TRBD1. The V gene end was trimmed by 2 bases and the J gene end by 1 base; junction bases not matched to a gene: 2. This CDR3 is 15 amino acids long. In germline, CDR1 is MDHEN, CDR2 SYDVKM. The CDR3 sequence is CASSLGTGKNTEAFF. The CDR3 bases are TGTGCCAGCAGTTTAGGGACAGGGAAGAACACTGAAGCTTTCTTT.

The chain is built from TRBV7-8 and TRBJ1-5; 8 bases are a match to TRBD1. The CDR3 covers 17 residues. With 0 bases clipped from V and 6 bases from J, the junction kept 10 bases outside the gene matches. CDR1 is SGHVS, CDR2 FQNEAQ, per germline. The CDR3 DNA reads TGTGCCAGCAGCTTAGCCCTGGGACAGGCAGGTGGTCAGCCCCAGCATTTT. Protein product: CASSLALGQAGGQPQHF.

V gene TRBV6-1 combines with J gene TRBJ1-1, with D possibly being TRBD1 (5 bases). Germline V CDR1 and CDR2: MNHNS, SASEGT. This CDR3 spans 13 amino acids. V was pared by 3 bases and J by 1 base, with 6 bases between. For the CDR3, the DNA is TGTGCCAGCAGTGAGGGGCCGAACACTGAAGCTTTCTTT. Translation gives CASSEGPNTEAFF.

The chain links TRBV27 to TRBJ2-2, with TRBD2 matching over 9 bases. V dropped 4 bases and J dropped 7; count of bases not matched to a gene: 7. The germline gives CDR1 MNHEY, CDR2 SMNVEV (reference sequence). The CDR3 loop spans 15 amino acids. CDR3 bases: TGTGCCAGCAGTTCAGGGACTAGCATGGTCGGGGAGCTGTTTTTT. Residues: CASSSGTSMVGELFF.

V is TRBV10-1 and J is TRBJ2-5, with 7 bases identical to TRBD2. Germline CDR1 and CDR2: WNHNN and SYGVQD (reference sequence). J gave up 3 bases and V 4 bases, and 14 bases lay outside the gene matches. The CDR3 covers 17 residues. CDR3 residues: CASSGGSGSSWEETQYF. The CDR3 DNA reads TGCGCCAGCAGTGGGGGTAGCGGGTCTTCATGGGAAGAGACCCAGTACTTC.

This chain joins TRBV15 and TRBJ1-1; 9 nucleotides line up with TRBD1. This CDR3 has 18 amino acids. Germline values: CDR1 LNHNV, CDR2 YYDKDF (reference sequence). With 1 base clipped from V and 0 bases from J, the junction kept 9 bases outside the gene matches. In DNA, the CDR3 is TGTGCCACCAGCAGAGTTCGGACAGGGGCGGAGGTGAACACTGAAGCTTTCTTT. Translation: CATSRVRTGAEVNTEAFF.

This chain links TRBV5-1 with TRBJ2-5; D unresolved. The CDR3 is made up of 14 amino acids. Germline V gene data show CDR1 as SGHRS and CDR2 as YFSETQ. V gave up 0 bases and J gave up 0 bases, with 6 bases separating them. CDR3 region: CASSLDGYQETQYF. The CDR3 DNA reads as TGCGCCAGCAGCTTGGACGGGTACCAAGAGACCCAGTACTTC. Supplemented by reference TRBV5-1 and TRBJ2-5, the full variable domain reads KAGVTQTPRYLIKTRGQQVTLSCSPISGHRSVSWYQQTPGQGLQFLFEYFSETQRNKGNFPGRFSGRQFSNSRSEMNVSTLELGDSALYLCASSLDGYQETQYFGPGTRLLVL.

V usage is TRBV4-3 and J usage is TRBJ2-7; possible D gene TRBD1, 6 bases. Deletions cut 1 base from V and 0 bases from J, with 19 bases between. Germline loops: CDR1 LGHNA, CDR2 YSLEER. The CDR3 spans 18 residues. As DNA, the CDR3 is TGCGCCAGCAGCCAAGCACCGGGACAACTGGACGACTCCTACGAGCAGTACTTC. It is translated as CASSQAPGQLDDSYEQYF.

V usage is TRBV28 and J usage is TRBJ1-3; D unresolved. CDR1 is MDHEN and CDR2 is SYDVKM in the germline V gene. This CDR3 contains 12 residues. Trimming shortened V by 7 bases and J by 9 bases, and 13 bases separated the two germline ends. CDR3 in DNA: TGTGCCAGCAACGACTATTATGGCACCATATATTTT. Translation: CASNDYYGTIYF.

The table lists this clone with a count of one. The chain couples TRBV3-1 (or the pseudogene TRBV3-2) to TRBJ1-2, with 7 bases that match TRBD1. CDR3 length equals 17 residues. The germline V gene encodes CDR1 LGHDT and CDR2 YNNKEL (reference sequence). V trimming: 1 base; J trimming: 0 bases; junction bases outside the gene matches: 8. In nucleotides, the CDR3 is TGTGCCAGCAGCCAAGTTGACAGGGAAACCCCTAACTATGGCTACACCTTC. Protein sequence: CASSQVDRETPNYGYTF.

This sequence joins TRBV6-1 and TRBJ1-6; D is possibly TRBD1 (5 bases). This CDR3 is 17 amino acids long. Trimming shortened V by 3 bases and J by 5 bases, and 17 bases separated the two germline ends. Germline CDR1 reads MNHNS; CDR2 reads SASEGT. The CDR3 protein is CASSDPSWRGDNSPLHF. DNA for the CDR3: TGTGCCAGCAGTGACCCCTCGTGGAGGGGAGATAATTCACCCCTCCACTTT.

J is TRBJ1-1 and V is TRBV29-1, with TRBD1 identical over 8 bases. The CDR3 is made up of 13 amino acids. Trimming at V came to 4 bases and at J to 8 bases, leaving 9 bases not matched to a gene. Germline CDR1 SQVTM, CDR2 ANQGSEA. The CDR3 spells CSVGFQGTGEAFF. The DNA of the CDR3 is TGCAGCGTTGGATTCCAGGGGACAGGAGAAGCTTTCTTT.

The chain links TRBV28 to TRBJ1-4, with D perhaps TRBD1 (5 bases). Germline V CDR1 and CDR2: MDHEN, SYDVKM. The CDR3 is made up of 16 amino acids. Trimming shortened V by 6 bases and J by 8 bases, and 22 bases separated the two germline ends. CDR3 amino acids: CASSRGWGAAGEKLFF. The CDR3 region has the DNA TGTGCCAGCAGCCGAGGGTGGGGCGCCGCGGGAGAAAAACTGTTTTTT.

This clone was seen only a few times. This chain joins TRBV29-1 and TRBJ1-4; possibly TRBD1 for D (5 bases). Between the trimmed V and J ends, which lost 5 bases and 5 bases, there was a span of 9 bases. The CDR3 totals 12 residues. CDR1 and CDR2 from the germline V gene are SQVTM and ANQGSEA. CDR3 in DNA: TGCAGCGTTTGGACAAGGAATGAAAAACTGTTTTTT. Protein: CSVWTRNEKLFF.

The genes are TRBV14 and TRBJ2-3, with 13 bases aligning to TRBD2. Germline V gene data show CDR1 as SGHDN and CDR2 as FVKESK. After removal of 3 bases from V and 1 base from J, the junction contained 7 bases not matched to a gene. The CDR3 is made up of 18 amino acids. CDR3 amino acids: CASSQRTSGSFRTDTQYF. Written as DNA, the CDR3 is TGTGCCAGCAGCCAGAGGACTAGCGGGAGCTTCCGCACAGATACGCAGTATTTT.

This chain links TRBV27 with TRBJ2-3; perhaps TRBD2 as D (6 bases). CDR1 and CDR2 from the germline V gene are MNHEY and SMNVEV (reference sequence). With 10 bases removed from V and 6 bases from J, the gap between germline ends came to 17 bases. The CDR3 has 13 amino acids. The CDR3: CATKDWGVDTQYF. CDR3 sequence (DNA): TGTGCCACCAAGGATTGGGGGGTGGATACGCAGTATTTT.

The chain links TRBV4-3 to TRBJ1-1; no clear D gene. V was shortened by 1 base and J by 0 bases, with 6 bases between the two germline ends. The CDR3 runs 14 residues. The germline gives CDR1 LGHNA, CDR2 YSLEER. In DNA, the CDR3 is TGCGCCAGCAGCCAAGGTGCGATGAACACTGAAGCTTTCTTT. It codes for CASSQGAMNTEAFF.

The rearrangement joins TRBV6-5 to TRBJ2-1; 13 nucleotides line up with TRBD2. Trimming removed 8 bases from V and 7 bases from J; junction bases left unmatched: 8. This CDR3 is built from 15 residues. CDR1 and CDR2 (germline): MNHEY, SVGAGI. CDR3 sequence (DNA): TGTGCCAGCTGGCCCGGACTAGCGGGAGTAAATGAGCAGTTCTTC. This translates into CASWPGLAGVNEQFF.